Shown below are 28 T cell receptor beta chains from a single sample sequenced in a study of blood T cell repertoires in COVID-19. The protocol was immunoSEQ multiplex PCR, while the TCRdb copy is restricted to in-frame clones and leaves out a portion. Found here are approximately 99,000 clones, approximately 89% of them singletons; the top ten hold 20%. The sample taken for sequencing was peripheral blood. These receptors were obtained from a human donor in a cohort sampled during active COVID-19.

DNA of the CDR3: TGTGCCAGCAGCTTAGGAGGCGGGAGAGCAGCCGAGCAGTACTTC. As protein: CASSLGGGRAAEQYF. This sequence joins TRBV7-9 and TRBJ2-7; the match to TRBD2 covers 7 bases. Germline V gene sequence: CDR1 SEHNR, CDR2 FQNEAQ (reference sequence). V trimming: 1 base; J trimming: 6 bases; junction bases outside the gene matches: 9. The CDR3 extends over 15 amino acids.

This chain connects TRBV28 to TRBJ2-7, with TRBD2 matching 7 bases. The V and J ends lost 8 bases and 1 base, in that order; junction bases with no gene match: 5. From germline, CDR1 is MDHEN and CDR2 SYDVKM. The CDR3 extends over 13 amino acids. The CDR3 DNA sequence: TGTGCCAGCCGCCCGGGGGGATCCTACGAGCAGTACTTC. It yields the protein CASRPGGSYEQYF.

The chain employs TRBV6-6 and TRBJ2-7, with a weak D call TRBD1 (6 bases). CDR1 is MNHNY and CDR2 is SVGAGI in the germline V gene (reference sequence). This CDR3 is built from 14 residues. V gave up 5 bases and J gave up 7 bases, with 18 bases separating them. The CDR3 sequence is CASSLKGEFREQYF. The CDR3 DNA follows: TGTGCCAGCAGTCTCAAGGGGGAGTTTCGGGAGCAGTACTTC.

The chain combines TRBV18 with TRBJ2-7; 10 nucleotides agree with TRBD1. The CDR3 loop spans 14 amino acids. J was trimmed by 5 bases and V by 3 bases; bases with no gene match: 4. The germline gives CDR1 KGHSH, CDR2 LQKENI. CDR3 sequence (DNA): TGTGCCAGCTCACCCGGGACAGGGGTTAACGAGCAGTACTTC. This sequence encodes CASSPGTGVNEQYF.

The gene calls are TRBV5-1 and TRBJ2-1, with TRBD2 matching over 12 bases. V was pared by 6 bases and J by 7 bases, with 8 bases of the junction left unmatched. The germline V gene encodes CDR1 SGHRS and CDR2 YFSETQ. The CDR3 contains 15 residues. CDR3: CASTQTSGSRNEQFF. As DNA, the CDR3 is TGCGCCAGCACTCAGACTAGCGGGAGTAGGAATGAGCAGTTCTTC.

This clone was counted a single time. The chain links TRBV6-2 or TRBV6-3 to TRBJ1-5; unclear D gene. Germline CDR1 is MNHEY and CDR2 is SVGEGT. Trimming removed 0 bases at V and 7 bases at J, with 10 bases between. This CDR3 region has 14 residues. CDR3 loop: CASSYSKSEQPQHF. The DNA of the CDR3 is TGTGCCAGCAGTTACTCGAAAAGTGAGCAGCCCCAGCATTTT.

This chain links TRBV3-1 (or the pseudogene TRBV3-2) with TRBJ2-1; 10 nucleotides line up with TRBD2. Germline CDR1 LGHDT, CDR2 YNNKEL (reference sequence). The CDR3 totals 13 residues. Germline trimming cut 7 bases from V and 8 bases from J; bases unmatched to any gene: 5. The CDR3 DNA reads TGTGCCAGCACACGGACTAGCGGCCATGAGCAGTTCTTC. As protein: CASTRTSGHEQFF.

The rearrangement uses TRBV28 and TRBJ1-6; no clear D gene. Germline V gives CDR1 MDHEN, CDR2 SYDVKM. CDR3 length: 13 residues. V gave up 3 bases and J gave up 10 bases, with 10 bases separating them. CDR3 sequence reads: CASSFSGMSPLHF. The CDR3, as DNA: TGTGCCAGCAGTTTTAGCGGGATGTCACCCCTCCACTTT.

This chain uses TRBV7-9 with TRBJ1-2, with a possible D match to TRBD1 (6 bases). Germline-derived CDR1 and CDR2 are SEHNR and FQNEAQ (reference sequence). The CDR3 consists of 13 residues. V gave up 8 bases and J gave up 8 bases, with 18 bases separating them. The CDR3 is CASGRDTGAGYTF. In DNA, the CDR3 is TGTGCCAGCGGAAGGGACACCGGTGCAGGCTACACCTTC.

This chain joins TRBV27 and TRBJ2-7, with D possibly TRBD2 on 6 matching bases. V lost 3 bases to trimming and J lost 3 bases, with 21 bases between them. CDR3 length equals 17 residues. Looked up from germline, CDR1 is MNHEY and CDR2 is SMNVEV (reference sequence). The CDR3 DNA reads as TGTGCCAGCAGTTTCGAGCGGGTGATTTCTGCGGGCTACGAGCAGTACTTC. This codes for CASSFERVISAGYEQYF.

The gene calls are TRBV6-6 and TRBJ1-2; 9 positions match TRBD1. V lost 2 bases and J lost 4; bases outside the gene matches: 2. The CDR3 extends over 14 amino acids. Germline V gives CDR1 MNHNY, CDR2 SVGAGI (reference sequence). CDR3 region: CASSYRQGGYGYTF. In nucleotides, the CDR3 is TGTGCCAGCAGTTACAGACAGGGGGGCTATGGCTACACCTTC.

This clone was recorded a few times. The CDR3 DNA reads as TGTGCCTCCAGGCAGGGGACGAGCAATCAGCCCCAGCATTTT. This encodes CASRQGTSNQPQHF. The rearrangement joins TRBV10-3 to TRBJ1-5; tentatively, D is TRBD1 (6 bases). The CDR3 is 14 amino acids. CDR1 and CDR2 (germline): ENHRY, SYGVKD. Between the trimmed V and J ends, which lost 11 bases and 1 base, there was a span of 15 bases.

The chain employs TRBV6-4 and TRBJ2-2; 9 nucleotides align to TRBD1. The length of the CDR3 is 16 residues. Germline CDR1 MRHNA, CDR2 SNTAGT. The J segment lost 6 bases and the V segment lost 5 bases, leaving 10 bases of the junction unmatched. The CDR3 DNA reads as TGTGCCAGCAGTAAGCGGACAGGGGCGGTATCCGGGGAGCTGTTTTTT. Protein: CASSKRTGAVSGELFF.

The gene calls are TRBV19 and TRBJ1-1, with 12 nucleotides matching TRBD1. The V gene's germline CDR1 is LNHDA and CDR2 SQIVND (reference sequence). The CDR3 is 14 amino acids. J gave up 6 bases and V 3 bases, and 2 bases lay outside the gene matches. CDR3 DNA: TGTGCCAGTAGTATGGGACAGGGGGCTGCTGAAGCTTTCTTT. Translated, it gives CASSMGQGAAEAFF.

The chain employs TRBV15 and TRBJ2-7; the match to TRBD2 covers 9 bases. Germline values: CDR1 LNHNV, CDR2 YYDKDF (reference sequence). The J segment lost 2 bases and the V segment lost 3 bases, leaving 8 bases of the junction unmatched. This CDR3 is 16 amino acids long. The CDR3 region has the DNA TGTGCCACCAGCAGTCTACGGTTAGCGGGGGCCTACGAGCAGTACTTC. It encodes CATSSLRLAGAYEQYF.

In DNA form, the CDR3 reads TGTGCCAGTAAGCTAGCGGGAGTGGTTGGGGCCAACGTCCTGACTTTC. It specifies CASKLAGVVGANVLTF. This chain joins TRBV19 and TRBJ2-6, with TRBD2 matching 10 bases. V shed 7 bases, J shed 3 bases, and the junction held 6 bases outside the gene matches. Germline loops: CDR1 LNHDA, CDR2 SQIVND (reference sequence). The CDR3 consists of 16 residues. The full variable domain, rest sourced from reference TRBV19 and TRBJ2-6, is DGGITQSPKYLFRKEGQNVTLSCEQNLNHDAMYWYRQDPGQGLRLIYYSQIVNDFQKGDIAEGYSVSREKKESFPLTVTSAQKNPTAFYLCASKLAGVVGANVLTFGAGSRLTVL.

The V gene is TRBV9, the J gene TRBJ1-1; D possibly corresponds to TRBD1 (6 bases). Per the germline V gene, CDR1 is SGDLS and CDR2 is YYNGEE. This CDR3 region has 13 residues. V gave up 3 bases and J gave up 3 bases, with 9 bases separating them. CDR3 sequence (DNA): TGTGCCAGCAGCGCACAGGGTGACACTGAAGCTTTCTTT. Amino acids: CASSAQGDTEAFF.

CDR3 in DNA: TGTGCCAGCAGCGACGATCCGCAGCGGGGGAACAATGAGCAGTTCTTC. Translation gives CASSDDPQRGNNEQFF. This sequence joins TRBV3-1 (or the pseudogene TRBV3-2) and TRBJ2-1; the match to TRBD2 covers 8 bases. J was trimmed by 5 bases and V by 5 bases; bases with no gene match: 11. Germline assignment: CDR1 LGHDT and CDR2 YNNKEL (reference sequence). The CDR3 runs 16 residues.

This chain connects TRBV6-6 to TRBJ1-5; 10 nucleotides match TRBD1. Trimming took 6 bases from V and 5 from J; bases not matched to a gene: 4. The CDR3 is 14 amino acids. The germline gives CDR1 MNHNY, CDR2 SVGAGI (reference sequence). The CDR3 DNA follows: TGTGCCAGCAGGGAGACAGGGGGCGATCAGCCCCAGCATTTT. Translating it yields CASRETGGDQPQHF.

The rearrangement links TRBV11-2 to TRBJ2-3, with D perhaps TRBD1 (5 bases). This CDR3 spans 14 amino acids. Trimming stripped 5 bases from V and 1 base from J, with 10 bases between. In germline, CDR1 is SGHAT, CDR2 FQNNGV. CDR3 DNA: TGTGCCAGCAGCGGACAAATCGGCACAGATACGCAGTATTTT. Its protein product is CASSGQIGTDTQYF.

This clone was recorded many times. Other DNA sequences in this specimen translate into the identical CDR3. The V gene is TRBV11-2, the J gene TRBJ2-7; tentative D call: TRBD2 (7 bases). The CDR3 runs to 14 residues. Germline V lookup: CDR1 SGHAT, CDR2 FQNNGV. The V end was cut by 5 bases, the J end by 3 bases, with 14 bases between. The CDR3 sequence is CASSPGRGYYEQYF. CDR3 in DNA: TGTGCCAGCAGCCCGGGGAGGGGGTACTACGAGCAGTACTTC.

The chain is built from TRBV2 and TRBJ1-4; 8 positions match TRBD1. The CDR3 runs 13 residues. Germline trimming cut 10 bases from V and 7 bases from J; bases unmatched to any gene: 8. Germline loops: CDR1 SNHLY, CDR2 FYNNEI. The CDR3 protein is CATAGGLAEKLFF. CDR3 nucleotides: TGTGCCACCGCAGGGGGCCTAGCTGAAAAACTGTTTTTT. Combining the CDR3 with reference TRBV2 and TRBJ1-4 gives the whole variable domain EPEVTQTPSHQVTQMGQEVILRCVPISNHLYFYWYRQILGQKVEFLVSFYNNEISEKSEIFDDQFSVERPDGSNFTLKIRSTKLEDSAMYFCATAGGLAEKLFFGSGTQLSVL.

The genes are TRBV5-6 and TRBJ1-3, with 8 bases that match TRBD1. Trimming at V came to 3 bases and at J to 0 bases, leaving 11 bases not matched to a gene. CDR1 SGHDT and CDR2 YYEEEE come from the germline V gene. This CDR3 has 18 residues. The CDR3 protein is CASSSLLDQGASGNTIYF. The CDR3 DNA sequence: TGTGCCAGCAGCTCCCTTCTGGACCAGGGGGCCTCTGGAAACACCATATATTTT.

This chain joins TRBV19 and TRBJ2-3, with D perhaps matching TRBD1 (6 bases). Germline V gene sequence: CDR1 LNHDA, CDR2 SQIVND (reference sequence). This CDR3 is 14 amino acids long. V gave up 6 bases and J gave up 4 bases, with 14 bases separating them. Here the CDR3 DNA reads TGTGCCAGTAGCGACTCTAGGGGGTCAGATACGCAGTATTTT. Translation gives CASSDSRGSDTQYF.

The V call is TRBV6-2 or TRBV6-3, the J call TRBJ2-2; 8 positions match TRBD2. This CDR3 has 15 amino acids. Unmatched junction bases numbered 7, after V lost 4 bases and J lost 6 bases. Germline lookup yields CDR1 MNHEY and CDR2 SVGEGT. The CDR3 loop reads CASSSQREKSGELFF. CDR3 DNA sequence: TGTGCCAGCAGTTCCCAGCGGGAGAAATCCGGGGAGCTGTTTTTT.

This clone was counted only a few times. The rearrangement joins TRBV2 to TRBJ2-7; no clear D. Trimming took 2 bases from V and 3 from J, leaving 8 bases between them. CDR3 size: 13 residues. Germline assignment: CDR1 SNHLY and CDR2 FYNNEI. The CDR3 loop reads CASSEMQYYEQYF. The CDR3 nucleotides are TGTGCCAGCAGTGAAATGCAGTACTACGAGCAGTACTTC.

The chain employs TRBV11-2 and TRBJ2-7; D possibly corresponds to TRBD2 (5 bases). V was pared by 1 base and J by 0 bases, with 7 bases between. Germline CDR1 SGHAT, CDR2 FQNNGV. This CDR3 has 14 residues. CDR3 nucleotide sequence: TGTGCCAGCAGCTTAGTAACTAGCTCCTACGAGCAGTACTTC. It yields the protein CASSLVTSSYEQYF.

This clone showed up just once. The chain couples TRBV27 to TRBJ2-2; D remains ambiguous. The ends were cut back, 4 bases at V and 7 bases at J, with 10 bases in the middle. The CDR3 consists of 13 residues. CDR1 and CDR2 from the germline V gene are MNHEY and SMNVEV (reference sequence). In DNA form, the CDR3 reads TGTGCCAGCAGTTCAGGTTACATCGGGGAGCTGTTTTTT. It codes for CASSSGYIGELFF.